This T cell receptor (beta chain) was captured in a study of cytomegalovirus exposure and HLA in healthy donors. Across the study: About 79% of some 390 genotyped donors fell in the Caucasian-associated ancestry cluster.

The PCR employed 60 Vbeta primers together with 13 Jbeta primers. The method was immunoSEQ multiplex PCR; TCRdb's version includes in-frame clones alone and lacks a portion of them. This repertoire shows under 200,000 clones, around three quarters found once; its top ten account for 3.5% to 5%. Germline V gene lookup returns CDR1 MGHDK and CDR2 SYGVNS. J lost 6 bases, V lost 2 bases, and 6 bases had no gene match. CDR3 size: 15 residues. Study observations and caveats: Association of roughly 17,000 TCR beta sequences with HLA alleles was found at 0.05 false discovery rate in a later analysis. Later genetic work tied a missense DCLRE1C variant to beta-chain V and J trimming.

On this clone itself: Antigen unknown.

Sequenced sample: PBMCs. The receptor was isolated from a woman in her thirties in good health and CMV-seropositive. The chain carries TRBV25-1 and TRBJ2-1, with TRBD2 identical over 8 bases. CDR3 region: CASSEPGGVTNEQFF. The DNA of the CDR3 is TGTGCCAGCAGTGAACCGGGGGGGGTTACCAATGAGCAGTTCTTC.